Presented here are 14 T cell receptor beta chains from one specimen sequenced in a study of control samples from healthy donors and cancer patients. Method: immunoSEQ multiplex PCR; TCRdb's copy keeps in-frame clones and lacks some. The sample contains some 140,000 clones, roughly 94% of which appear only once. Sequencing was done on a sample of blood. The source is a man aged 35-49 years in good health.

In its sample, this clone was seen a few times. In DNA form, the CDR3 reads TGTGCCAGCAGCTTTCAACAGTCATCCACCGGGGAGCTGTTTTTT. This gives the protein CASSFQQSSTGELFF. The V and J genes are TRBV7-6 and TRBJ2-2, with no clear D. The CDR3 has 15 amino acids. V was clipped by 3 bases and J by 4 bases, with 12 bases between them. From germline, CDR1 is SGHVS and CDR2 FNYEAQ. Filled out from reference TRBV7-6 and TRBJ2-2, the complete variable domain reads GAGVSQSPRYKVTKRGQDVALRCDPISGHVSLYWYRQALGQGPEFLTYFNYEAQQDKSGLPNDRFSAERPEGSISTLTIQRTEQRDSAMYRCASSFQQSSTGELFFGEGSRLTVL.

V gene TRBV7-9 combines with J gene TRBJ1-1, with D unclear. This CDR3 comprises 13 residues. Trimming removed 8 bases from V and 0 bases from J, with 10 bases in between. Germline V gives CDR1 SEHNR, CDR2 FQNEAQ (reference sequence). The DNA for the CDR3 is TGTGCCAGCTCTAGCACCTTGAACACTGAAGCTTTCTTT. As protein: CASSSTLNTEAFF.

The V call is TRBV7-8, the J call TRBJ1-1, with D uncertain. Germline-derived CDR1 and CDR2 are SGHVS and FQNEAQ. The CDR3 totals 13 residues. Trimming pared 5 bases from V and 1 base from J, leaving 8 bases between. CDR3 sequence reads: CASSAYKNTEAFF. CDR3 nucleotide sequence: TGTGCCAGCAGCGCGTACAAGAACACTGAAGCTTTCTTT. Variable domain in full (rest from reference TRBV7-8 and TRBJ1-1): GAGVSQSPRYKVAKRGQDVALRCDPISGHVSLFWYQQALGQGPEFLTYFQNEAQLDKSGLPSDRFFAERPEGSVSTLKIQRTQQEDSAVYLCASSAYKNTEAFFGQGTRLTVV.

The genes are TRBV12-3 or TRBV12-4 and TRBJ1-2, with D tentatively TRBD1 (5 bases). The CDR3 extends over 12 amino acids. V lost 10 bases, J lost 3 bases, and 12 bases lay in between. In DNA form, the CDR3 reads TGTGCCACCCTCGACAGTGACTATGGCTACACCTTC. It translates to CATLDSDYGYTF.

The chain is built from TRBV27 and TRBJ1-1, with D perhaps TRBD1 (6 bases). V lost 2 bases to trimming and J lost 0 bases, with 16 bases between them. This CDR3 region has 17 residues. From germline, CDR1 is MNHEY and CDR2 SMNVEV (reference sequence). The CDR3 protein is CASSLGGGRLVNTEAFF. In DNA, the CDR3 is TGTGCCAGCAGTTTAGGGGGCGGGCGTTTAGTGAACACTGAAGCTTTCTTT.

V is TRBV24-1 and J is TRBJ1-2; D is undetermined. CDR3 size: 12 residues. Germline CDR1 reads KGHDR; CDR2 reads SFDVKD. V lost 2 bases to trimming and J lost 11 bases, with 11 bases between them. In nucleotides, the CDR3 is TGTGCCACCAGTGATTCCCACAGAGGATACACCTTC. It encodes CATSDSHRGYTF.

The V gene is TRBV7-5, the J gene TRBJ1-6. TRBV7-5 is designated a pseudogene. The CDR3 length is 15 residues. CDR3 sequence: CVRSFRDAMDSPLHF. DNA of the CDR3: TGTGTCAGAAGCTTCCGGGACGCAATGGACTCACCCCTCCACTTT.

This chain links TRBV10-3 with TRBJ1-2; tentative D call: TRBD1 (5 bases). Trimming pared 8 bases from V and 0 bases from J, leaving 10 bases between. From germline, CDR1 is ENHRY and CDR2 SYGVKD. The CDR3 loop spans 13 amino acids. This CDR3 reads CAIRDGSNYGYTF. The CDR3 bases are TGTGCCATCCGGGACGGATCTAACTATGGCTACACCTTC.

Here the CDR3 DNA reads TGCGCCAGCAGGGGGTTGACTGAAGAAAAACTGTTTTTT. It encodes CASRGLTEEKLFF. The V call is TRBV5-1, the J call TRBJ1-4; unclear D gene. CDR3 length: 13 amino acids. Trimming left V 5 bases short and J 8 bases short, with 13 bases between. The germline V gene encodes CDR1 SGHRS and CDR2 YFSETQ.

This chain joins TRBV12-3 or TRBV12-4 and TRBJ2-2, with no clear D. CDR3 length: 12 amino acids. Trimming stripped 1 base from V and 8 bases from J, with 5 bases between. The CDR3 DNA follows: TGTGCCAGCAGTTTAGACAAGGGGGAGCTGTTTTTT. Translating it yields CASSLDKGELFF.

This chain links TRBV5-4 with TRBJ1-1; a possible D gene is TRBD1 (6 bases). Trimming removed 4 bases from V and 11 bases from J, with 12 bases in between. Germline V CDR1 and CDR2: SGHNT, YYREEE (reference sequence). The CDR3 sequence is 11 residues long. CDR3 nucleotides: TGTGCCAGCAGCCCCGGGGGGCCGGCTTTCTTT. Translated, it gives CASSPGGPAFF.

This clone has a single count. V is TRBV6-1 and J is TRBJ1-4, with TRBD1 identical over 7 bases. The V segment lost 3 bases and the J segment 6 bases; nucleotides outside the gene matches: 4. Germline CDR1 is MNHNS and CDR2 is SASEGT. This CDR3 is 14 amino acids long. CDR3 bases: TGTGCCAGCAGTGAGAGGGGGCGGGATGAAAAACTGTTTTTT. It encodes CASSERGRDEKLFF.

The CDR3: CASINREYSGNTIYF. In DNA form, the CDR3 reads TGTGCCAGCATTAACAGGGAATACAGTGGAAACACCATATATTTT. The chain is built from TRBV21-1 and TRBJ1-3; the table calls TRBD1, which could not be checked here. TRBV21-1 is assigned pseudogene status. The length of the CDR3 is 15 residues.

The rearrangement links TRBV24-1 to TRBJ2-1, with TRBD1 matching 7 bases. This CDR3 region has 14 residues. V lost 0 bases, J lost 10 bases, and 5 bases stayed unmatched. Germline CDR1 reads KGHDR; CDR2 reads SFDVKD. CDR3 DNA: TGTGCCACCAGTGATTTGCGAGGCAGGGGGGAGCAGTTCTTC. It encodes CATSDLRGRGEQFF.